The clone carrying this T cell receptor (beta chain) occurred many times. What it recognizes is unknown. This sample is part of a study of response to subunit inactivated influenza vaccine. General study results and limits: That few new T cells are recruited by each seasonal influenza vaccination was the authors' suggestion.

The CDR3 covers 15 residues. In germline, CDR1 is SGHTA, CDR2 FQGNSA. The V and J ends lost 1 base and 4 bases respectively, with 11 bases between them. One entry per CDR3 protein, called by TCRdb with MiXCR from the RT-PCR reads. This table holds roughly 760,000 distinct CDR3 sequences, over 20% found once. The receptor was isolated from a man aged 45-65 years who received an inactivated influenza vaccine. The sequencing used PBMCs from blood, collected 5 days after vaccination. The V call is TRBV7-2, the J call TRBJ1-3; no clear D gene. The chain's CDR3 is CASSLVVGSGNTIYF. As DNA, the CDR3 is TGTGCCAGCAGCTTAGTGGTGGGGTCGGGAAACACCATATATTTT.